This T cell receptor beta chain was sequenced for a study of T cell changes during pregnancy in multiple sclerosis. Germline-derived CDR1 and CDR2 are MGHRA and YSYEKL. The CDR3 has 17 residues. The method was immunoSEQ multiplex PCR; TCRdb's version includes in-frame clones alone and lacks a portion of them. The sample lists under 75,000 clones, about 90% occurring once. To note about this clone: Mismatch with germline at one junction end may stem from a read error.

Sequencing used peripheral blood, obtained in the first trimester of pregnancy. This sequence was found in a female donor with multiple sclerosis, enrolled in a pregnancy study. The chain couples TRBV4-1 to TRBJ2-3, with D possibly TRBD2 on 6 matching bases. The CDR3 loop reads CASSQGPAGPYTNTQYF. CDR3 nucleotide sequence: TGCGCCAGCAGCCAGGGGCCGGCGGGACCATACACAAATACGCAGTATTTT.